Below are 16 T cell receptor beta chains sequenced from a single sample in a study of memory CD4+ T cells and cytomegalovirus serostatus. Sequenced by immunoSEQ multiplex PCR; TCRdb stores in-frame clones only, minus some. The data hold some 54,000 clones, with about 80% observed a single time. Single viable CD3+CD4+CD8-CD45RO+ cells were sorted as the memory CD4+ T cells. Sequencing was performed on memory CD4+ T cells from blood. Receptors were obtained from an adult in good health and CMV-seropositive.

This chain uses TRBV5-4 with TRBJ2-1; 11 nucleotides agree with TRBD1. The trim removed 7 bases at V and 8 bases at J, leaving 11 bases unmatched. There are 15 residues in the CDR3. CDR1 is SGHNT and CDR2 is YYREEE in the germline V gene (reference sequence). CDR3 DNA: TGTGCCAGCGGATCTGGGACAGGGGGGTACGATGAGCAGTTCTTC. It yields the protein CASGSGTGGYDEQFF.

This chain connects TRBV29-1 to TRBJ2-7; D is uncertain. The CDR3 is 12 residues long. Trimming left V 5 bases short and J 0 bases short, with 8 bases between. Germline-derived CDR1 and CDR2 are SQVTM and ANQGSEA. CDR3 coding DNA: TGCAGCGTTAGGTGGGACTCCTACGAGCAGTACTTC. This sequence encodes CSVRWDSYEQYF.

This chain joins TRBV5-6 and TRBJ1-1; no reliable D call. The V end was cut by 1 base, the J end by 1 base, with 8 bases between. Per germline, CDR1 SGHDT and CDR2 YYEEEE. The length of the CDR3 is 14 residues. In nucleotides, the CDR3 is TGTGCCAGCAGCTTGCTCAGACAGAACACTGAAGCTTTCTTT. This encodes CASSLLRQNTEAFF.

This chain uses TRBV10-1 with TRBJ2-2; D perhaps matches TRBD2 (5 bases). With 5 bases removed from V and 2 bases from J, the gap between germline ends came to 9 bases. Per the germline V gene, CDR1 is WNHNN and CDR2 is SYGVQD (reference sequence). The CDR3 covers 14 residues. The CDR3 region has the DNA TGCGCCAGCAGTCCCACTAGTAACACCGGGGAGCTGTTTTTT. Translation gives CASSPTSNTGELFF.

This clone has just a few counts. CDR3 in amino acids: CASSSNYGYTF. The DNA for the CDR3 is TGTGCCAGCAGTTCTAACTATGGCTACACCTTC. The chain couples TRBV2 to TRBJ1-2, with no clear D. Germline assignment: CDR1 SNHLY and CDR2 FYNNEI. Trimming took 5 bases from V and 0 from J, leaving 1 base between them. CDR3 size: 11 residues.

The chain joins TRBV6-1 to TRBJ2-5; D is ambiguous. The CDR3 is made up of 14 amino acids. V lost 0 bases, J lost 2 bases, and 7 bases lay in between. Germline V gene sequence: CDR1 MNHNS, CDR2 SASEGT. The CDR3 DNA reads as TGTGCCAGCAGTGAAGCGCAGGTACAAGAGACCCAGTACTTC. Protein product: CASSEAQVQETQYF.

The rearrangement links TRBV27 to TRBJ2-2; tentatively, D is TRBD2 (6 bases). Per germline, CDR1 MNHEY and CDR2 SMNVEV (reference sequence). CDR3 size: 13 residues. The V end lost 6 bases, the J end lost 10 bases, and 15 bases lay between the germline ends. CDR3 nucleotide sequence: TGTGCCAGCAGGGGGACTGGGAGGATGGAGCTGTTTTTT. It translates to CASRGTGRMELFF.

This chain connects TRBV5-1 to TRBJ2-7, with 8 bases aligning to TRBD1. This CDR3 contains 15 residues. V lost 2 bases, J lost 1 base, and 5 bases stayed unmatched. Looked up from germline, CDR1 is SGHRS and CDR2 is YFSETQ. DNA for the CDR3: TGCGCCAGCAGCTTTAGGACAGGGCCGTCCTACGAGCAGTACTTC. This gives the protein CASSFRTGPSYEQYF.

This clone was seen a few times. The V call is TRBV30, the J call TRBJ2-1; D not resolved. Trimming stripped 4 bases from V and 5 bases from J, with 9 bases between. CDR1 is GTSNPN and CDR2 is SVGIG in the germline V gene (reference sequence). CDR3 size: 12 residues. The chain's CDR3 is CAWKYLHNEQFF. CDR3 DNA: TGTGCCTGGAAATACTTGCACAATGAGCAGTTCTTC.

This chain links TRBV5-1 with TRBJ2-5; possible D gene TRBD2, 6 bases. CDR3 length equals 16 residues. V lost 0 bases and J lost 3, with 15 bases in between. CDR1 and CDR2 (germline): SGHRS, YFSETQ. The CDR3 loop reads CASSLGLRENEETQYF. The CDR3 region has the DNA TGCGCCAGCAGCTTGGGCCTACGGGAGAACGAAGAGACCCAGTACTTC.

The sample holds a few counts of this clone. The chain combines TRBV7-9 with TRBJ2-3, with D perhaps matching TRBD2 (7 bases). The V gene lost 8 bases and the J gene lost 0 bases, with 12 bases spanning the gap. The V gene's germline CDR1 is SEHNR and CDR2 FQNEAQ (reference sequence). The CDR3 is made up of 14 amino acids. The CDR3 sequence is CASGRGASTDTQYF. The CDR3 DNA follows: TGTGCCAGCGGCCGGGGGGCTAGCACAGATACGCAGTATTTT.

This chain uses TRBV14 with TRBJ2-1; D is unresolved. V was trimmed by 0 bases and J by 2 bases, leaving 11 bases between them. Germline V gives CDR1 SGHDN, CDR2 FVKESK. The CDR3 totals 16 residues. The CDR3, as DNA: TGTGCCAGCAGCCAAGATCCGGGCAAAACCTACAATGAGCAGTTCTTC. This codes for CASSQDPGKTYNEQFF.

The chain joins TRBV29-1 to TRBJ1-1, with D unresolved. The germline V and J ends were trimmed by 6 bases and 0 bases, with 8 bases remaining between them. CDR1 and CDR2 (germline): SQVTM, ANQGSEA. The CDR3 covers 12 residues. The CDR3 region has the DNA TGCAGCGTAGACCTCCTGAACACTGAAGCTTTCTTT. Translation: CSVDLLNTEAFF.

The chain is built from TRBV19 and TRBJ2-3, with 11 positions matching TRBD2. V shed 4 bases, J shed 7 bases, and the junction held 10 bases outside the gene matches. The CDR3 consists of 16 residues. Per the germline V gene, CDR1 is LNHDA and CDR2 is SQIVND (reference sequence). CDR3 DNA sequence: TGTGCCAGTAGTACCCCGGGACTAGCGGTACAAAATACGCAGTATTTT. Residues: CASSTPGLAVQNTQYF.

The DNA of the CDR3 is TGTGCCAGCAGCCAAAAGGAGGGCATTAGGAATTCACCCCTCCACTTT. Its protein is CASSQKEGIRNSPLHF. The chain couples TRBV14 to TRBJ1-6; D call uncertain. This CDR3 contains 16 residues. CDR1 is SGHDN and CDR2 is FVKESK in the germline V gene. Between the trimmed V and J ends, which lost 2 bases and 7 bases, there was a span of 15 bases.

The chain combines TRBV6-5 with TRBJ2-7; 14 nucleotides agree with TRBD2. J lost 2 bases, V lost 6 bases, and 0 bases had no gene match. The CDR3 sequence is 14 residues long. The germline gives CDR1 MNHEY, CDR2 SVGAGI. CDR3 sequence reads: CASRGLAGAYEQYF. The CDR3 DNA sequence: TGTGCCAGCAGGGGACTAGCGGGAGCCTACGAGCAGTACTTC.